The present T cell receptor beta chain was sequenced within a study of blood T cell repertoires in COVID-19. On the study more broadly: The United States, Italy and Spain were the sources of the acute and convalescent COVID-19 samples. From T cells, B-cell-depleted T cells, or PBMCs came the material, which was cDNA or gDNA.

Original methodology: Nucleated cell number was recorded as an estimate derived from reference gene primer amplification. Repertoires were generated with immunoSEQ multiplex PCR, while TCRdb's copy carries only in-frame clones and drops some. V, J and clone size reflect that table, while D and trimming were determined from the DNA. The repertoire has 120,000 or so clones, about 85% of them found once; the top ten carry under 7%. The CDR3 extends over 17 amino acids. Trimming took 4 bases from V and 5 from J; bases not matched to a gene: 15. Germline CDR1 LGHDT, CDR2 YNNKEL (reference sequence). The TCR was taken from a man at least 80 years old with active or convalescent COVID-19. The gene calls are TRBV3-1 (or the pseudogene TRBV3-2) and TRBJ1-1, with 8 bases identical to TRBD1. The sequenced sample consisted of peripheral blood. The CDR3, as DNA: TGTGCCAGCAGCCCCCCTTTCGGGACAGGAGCGAGTACTGAAGCTTTCTTT. It is translated as CASSPPFGTGASTEAFF.